Sequencing of this TCR beta chain was carried out in a study of CD4 T cells in relation to SARS-CoV-2 and coronaviruses. Turning to the study itself: No peptide or an HIV-1 Nef peptide pool served as negative control.

V lost 2 bases to trimming and J lost 6 bases; unmatched junction nucleotides: 3. The CDR3 sequence is 14 residues long. The germline CDR1 and CDR2 sequences are ENHRY and SYGVKD. This clone was counted once. Its antigen is not identified. CD4+ T cells from unexposed donors were obtained before the COVID-19 pandemic (2011-2018). Isolation of CD4+ T cells took place after around eleven days in culture. As cell numbers allowed, unexposed-donor CD4+ T cells faced SARS-CoV-2 S/N and four cold-coronavirus spikes. Sequencing was performed with immunoSEQ multiplex PCR; in TCRdb, only in-frame clones are kept and a portion is missing. Here the sample spans under 20,000 clones, roughly 77% being singletons.

This clonotype was sampled from a human donor in good health. Sequenced sample: CD4+ T cells from PBMCs, cultured in vitro. The rearrangement uses TRBV10-3 and TRBJ1-5; 8 nucleotides agree with TRBD1. Here the CDR3 reads CAISEDRGRQPQHF. The CDR3 DNA follows: TGTGCCATCAGTGAGGACAGGGGTCGTCAGCCCCAGCATTTT.